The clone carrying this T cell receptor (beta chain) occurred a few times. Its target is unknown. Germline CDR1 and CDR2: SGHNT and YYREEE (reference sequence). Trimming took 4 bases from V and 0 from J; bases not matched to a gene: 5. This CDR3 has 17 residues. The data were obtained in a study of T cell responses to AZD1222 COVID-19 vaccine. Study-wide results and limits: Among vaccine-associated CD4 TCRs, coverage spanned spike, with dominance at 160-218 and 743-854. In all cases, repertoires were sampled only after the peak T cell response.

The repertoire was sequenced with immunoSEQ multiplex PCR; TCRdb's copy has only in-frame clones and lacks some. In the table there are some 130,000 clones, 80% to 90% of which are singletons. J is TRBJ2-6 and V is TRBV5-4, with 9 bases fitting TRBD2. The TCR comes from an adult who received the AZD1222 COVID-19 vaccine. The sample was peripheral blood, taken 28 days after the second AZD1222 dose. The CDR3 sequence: CASSLLAGHSGANVLTF. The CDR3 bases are TGTGCCAGCAGCCTACTAGCGGGCCACTCTGGGGCCAACGTCCTGACTTTC.